Presented here are 32 T cell receptor beta chains from one specimen sequenced in a study of human thymus T cells. Measured with immunoSEQ multiplex PCR; TCRdb has only the in-frame clones, and not every one. The sample comprises tens of thousands of clones, approximately 95% of which are singletons, and 0.15% to 0.2% rests with the top ten. Sample: blood. The receptors originated from a girl in the first two years of life with a congenital heart defect but otherwise immunologically healthy.

The chain employs TRBV10-3 and TRBJ1-5; D is uncertain. Deletions cut 3 bases from V and 3 bases from J, with 9 bases between. The CDR3 spans 14 residues. In germline, CDR1 is ENHRY, CDR2 SYGVKD. The CDR3 sequence is CAISDETNNQPQHF. In nucleotides, the CDR3 is TGTGCCATCAGTGATGAAACTAACAATCAGCCCCAGCATTTT.

V gene TRBV4-2 combines with J gene TRBJ2-7; D unresolved. Germline CDR1 and CDR2: LGHNA and YNFKEQ. Trimming took off 4 bases at V and 1 base at J, with 23 bases between the two ends. The CDR3 consists of 18 residues. The CDR3 protein is CASSPNLSSGSSSYEQYF. Here the CDR3 DNA reads TGTGCCAGCAGCCCGAATCTCTCTTCTGGGTCTAGTTCCTACGAGCAGTACTTC.

The J gene is TRBJ1-5, the V gene TRBV15; 7 bases line up with TRBD1. The CDR3 is 15 amino acids. Trimming cost V 1 base and J 7 bases; bases outside gene matches: 7. From germline, CDR1 is LNHNV and CDR2 YYDKDF (reference sequence). The CDR3 coding sequence is TGTGCCACCAGCAGAGGGACAGGCATTATACAGCCCCAGCATTTT. Translated: CATSRGTGIIQPQHF. Based on the CDR3 plus reference TRBV15 and TRBJ1-5, the full variable domain is DAMVIQNPRYQVTQFGKPVTLSCSQTLNHNVMYWYQQKSSQAPKLLFHYYDKDFNNEADTPDNFQSRRPNTSFCFLDIRSPGLGDTAMYLCATSRGTGIIQPQHFGDGTRLSIL.

The chain couples TRBV25-1 to TRBJ2-7; D is unresolved. Trimming removed 0 bases at V and 2 bases at J, with 11 bases between. The CDR3 loop spans 15 amino acids. CDR1 and CDR2 (germline): MGHDK, SYGVNS. The CDR3 here is CASSEYVAGPYEQYF. The CDR3 nucleotides are TGTGCCAGCAGTGAATATGTGGCCGGTCCCTACGAGCAGTACTTC.

The CDR3 sequence: CASSIDANTDTQYF. Written as DNA, the CDR3 is TGTGCCAGTAGTATAGATGCCAACACAGATACGCAGTATTTT. This chain joins TRBV19 and TRBJ2-3; D gene uncertain. This CDR3 is 14 amino acids long. CDR1 LNHDA and CDR2 SQIVND come from the germline V gene (reference sequence). The germline V and J ends were trimmed by 0 bases and 2 bases, with 6 bases remaining between them.

This chain uses TRBV7-3 with TRBJ2-5, with D maybe TRBD2 (5 bases). Germline loops: CDR1 SGHTA, CDR2 FQGTGA. This CDR3 is 13 amino acids long. V lost 5 bases and J lost 3, with 10 bases in between. CDR3 DNA sequence: TGTGCCAGCAGCGACGGGATGGAAGAGACCCAGTACTTC. Its protein product is CASSDGMEETQYF.

J is TRBJ1-2 and V is TRBV29-1; D is unresolved. The CDR3 contains 10 residues. V was shortened by 5 bases and J by 6 bases, with 7 bases between the two germline ends. Germline assignment: CDR1 SQVTM and CDR2 ANQGSEA. Here the CDR3 reads CSVLGHGYTF. As DNA, the CDR3 is TGCAGCGTTCTGGGTCATGGCTACACCTTC.

The chain recombines TRBV2 with TRBJ2-3; TRBD1 aligns across 9 bases. Germline V gene lookup returns CDR1 SNHLY and CDR2 FYNNEI. V shed 6 bases, J shed 2 bases, and the junction held 3 bases outside the gene matches. The CDR3 has 14 residues. CDR3 DNA: TGTGCCAGCAGCGGGGACAGGGCCACAGATACGCAGTATTTT. Protein: CASSGDRATDTQYF.

This clone was detected only once. V and J are TRBV5-1 and TRBJ2-1; TRBD2 aligns across 11 bases. This CDR3 comprises 16 residues. The V gene's germline CDR1 is SGHRS and CDR2 YFSETQ. After removal of 0 bases from V and 5 bases from J, the junction contained 4 bases not matched to a gene. The CDR3 region has the DNA TGCGCCAGCAGCTTGGTACTAGCGGGAGCGGACAATGAGCAGTTCTTC. Amino acids: CASSLVLAGADNEQFF.

The table lists this clone with a count of one. J is TRBJ2-5 and V is TRBV7-9; TRBD1 matches 9 bases. This CDR3 spans 14 amino acids. Per germline, CDR1 SEHNR and CDR2 FQNEAQ (reference sequence). The trim removed 6 bases at V and 5 bases at J, leaving 7 bases unmatched. The CDR3 region has the DNA TGTGCCAGCAGTAATGGACAGGGGAAGGAGACCCAGTACTTC. It codes for CASSNGQGKETQYF.

The rearrangement links TRBV5-1 to TRBJ2-1; a possible D gene is TRBD2 (5 bases). The V end was cut by 1 base, the J end by 3 bases, with 14 bases between. Germline V gene lookup returns CDR1 SGHRS and CDR2 YFSETQ. This CDR3 has 16 residues. Written as DNA, the CDR3 is TGCGCCAGCAGCTTGACCCGGGAACTTCGCTACAATGAGCAGTTCTTC. Protein: CASSLTRELRYNEQFF.

This chain uses TRBV5-4 with TRBJ2-1; no reliable D call. The CDR3 has 12 amino acids. V was shortened by 0 bases and J by 6 bases, with 4 bases between the two germline ends. From germline, CDR1 is SGHNT and CDR2 YYREEE (reference sequence). The CDR3 nucleotides read TGTGCCAGCAGCTTGGGGGCCAATGAGCAGTTCTTC. Its translation is CASSLGANEQFF.

This clone has a single count. This chain connects TRBV6-6 to TRBJ2-1, with D perhaps TRBD2 (5 bases). CDR1 and CDR2 (germline): MNHNY, SVGAGI (reference sequence). The CDR3 extends over 13 amino acids. V gave up 5 bases and J gave up 9 bases, with 14 bases separating them. CDR3 sequence reads: CASSPTGWSEQFF. Here the CDR3 DNA reads TGTGCCAGCAGTCCTACGGGGTGGTCTGAGCAGTTCTTC.

The CDR3 here is CASSLAPGARDNEQFF. DNA for the CDR3: TGTGCCAGCAGCTTAGCCCCCGGGGCGAGGGACAATGAGCAGTTCTTC. The chain combines TRBV11-1 with TRBJ2-1, with D tentatively TRBD1 or TRBD2 (5 bases each). The CDR3 consists of 16 residues. The ends were cut back, 0 bases at V and 5 bases at J, with 14 bases in the middle. Germline CDR1 reads SGHAT; CDR2 reads FQDESV (reference sequence).

The J gene is TRBJ2-7, the V gene TRBV6-7, with 7 bases matching TRBD1. TRBV6-7 is an ORF for which the function is uncertain. This CDR3 spans 12 amino acids. V shed 4 bases, J shed 4 bases, and the junction held 1 base outside the gene matches. CDR3 nucleotides: TGTGCCAGCAGTTTACAGGGGTACGAGCAGTACTTC. It yields the protein CASSLQGYEQYF.

This clone has only a few counts. This chain links TRBV2 with TRBJ1-3, with TRBD1 identical over 7 bases. Germline V gives CDR1 SNHLY, CDR2 FYNNEI. The CDR3 length is 17 residues. V dropped 11 bases and J dropped 0; count of bases not matched to a gene: 16. CDR3 DNA: TGTGCCGCCCCACCACTGGACAGGCCGTTCTCTGGAAACACCATATATTTT. This translates into CAAPPLDRPFSGNTIYF.

This chain links TRBV2 with TRBJ1-6; no clear D gene. Germline CDR1 SNHLY, CDR2 FYNNEI. Between the trimmed V and J ends, which lost 4 bases and 9 bases, there was a span of 13 bases. This CDR3 is 14 amino acids long. In DNA, the CDR3 is TGTGCCAGCAGTGTCAGGACGTCAGGTTCACCCCTCCACTTT. Translation gives CASSVRTSGSPLHF.

V is TRBV6-1 and J is TRBJ2-2; no firm D call. Germline loops: CDR1 MNHNS, CDR2 SASEGT. The ends were cut back, 6 bases at V and 5 bases at J, with 10 bases in the middle. The CDR3 is 13 amino acids. The CDR3 is CASRKGWTGELFF. CDR3 DNA sequence: TGTGCCAGCAGGAAGGGTTGGACCGGGGAGCTGTTTTTT.

The chain is built from TRBV5-5 and TRBJ2-7, with a tentative D call TRBD2 (6 bases). V lost 4 bases and J 2 bases, leaving 16 bases between the germline ends. This CDR3 is 15 amino acids long. CDR1 is SGHKS, CDR2 YYEKEE, per germline (reference sequence). The CDR3: CASSPRLDPTYEQYF. For the CDR3, the DNA is TGTGCCAGCAGCCCCAGACTAGACCCCACCTACGAGCAGTACTTC.

This clone has just one count. V gene TRBV28 combines with J gene TRBJ1-2, with 7 positions matching TRBD1. Germline V gives CDR1 MDHEN, CDR2 SYDVKM. The CDR3 is made up of 13 amino acids. After removal of 7 bases from V and 3 bases from J, the junction contained 5 bases not matched to a gene. The CDR3 nucleotides read TGTGCCAGCAAAGGGGGCAGGGACTATGGCTACACCTTC. This encodes CASKGGRDYGYTF.

V and J are TRBV18 and TRBJ2-3; 10 nucleotides match TRBD2. The CDR3 loop spans 14 amino acids. Germline CDR1 is KGHSH and CDR2 is LQKENI. Unmatched junction bases numbered 2, after V lost 3 bases and J lost 5 bases. CDR3 in DNA: TGTGCCAGCTCACCCCGGACTAGCGGAGATACGCAGTATTTT. This encodes CASSPRTSGDTQYF.

The CDR3 coding sequence is TGTGCCAGCAGCTCAGGACAGGGAGCGAACACTGAAGCTTTCTTT. Encoded protein: CASSSGQGANTEAFF. V usage is TRBV11-2 and J usage is TRBJ1-1; 8 bases are shared with TRBD1. The germline V gene encodes CDR1 SGHAT and CDR2 FQNNGV. The CDR3 has 15 amino acids. J gave up 1 base and V 4 bases, and 5 bases lay outside the gene matches.

In this sample, this clone turned up once. This chain uses TRBV5-4 with TRBJ2-3; 9 nucleotides line up with TRBD2. Germline V CDR1 and CDR2: SGHNT, YYREEE (reference sequence). There are 15 residues in the CDR3. After removal of 4 bases from V and 2 bases from J, the junction contained 5 bases not matched to a gene. The CDR3 coding sequence is TGTGCCAGCAGCACGACTAGCGGCTTCACAGATACGCAGTATTTT. Translated, it gives CASSTTSGFTDTQYF.

Notes on this clone: One end of the junction fails to match germline, which may point to a read error. The chain carries TRBV29-1 and TRBJ1-2, with a weak D call TRBD1 (5 bases). Germline V gene sequence: CDR1 SQVTM, CDR2 ANQGSEA. The CDR3 runs to 11 residues. In nucleotides, the CDR3 is TGCAGCGTGGAAGGCGGGGGGGGCTACACCTTC. It codes for CSVEGGGGYTF.

This chain links TRBV4-1 with TRBJ2-7, with 7 bases lining up with TRBD2. The germline CDR1 and CDR2 sequences are MGHRA and YSYEKL. V lost 0 bases to trimming and J lost 1 base; unmatched junction nucleotides: 6. CDR3 length: 16 residues. CDR3 amino acids: CASSQDGGLGSYEQYF. Here the CDR3 DNA reads TGCGCCAGCAGCCAAGATGGCGGACTAGGATCCTACGAGCAGTACTTC.

This chain uses TRBV27 with TRBJ2-6; tentatively, D is TRBD2 (5 bases). V lost 2 bases to trimming and J lost 2 bases, with 7 bases between them. Germline values: CDR1 MNHEY, CDR2 SMNVEV (reference sequence). CDR3 length equals 15 residues. Here the CDR3 reads CASSLEGTGANVLTF. DNA of the CDR3: TGTGCCAGCAGTTTAGAGGGCACTGGGGCCAACGTCCTGACTTTC.

The chain couples TRBV28 to TRBJ2-1, with TRBD2 identical over 7 bases. The CDR3 covers 16 residues. V was pared by 7 bases and J by 0 bases, with 9 bases of the junction left unmatched. Germline V gives CDR1 MDHEN, CDR2 SYDVKM. The CDR3 bases are TGTGCCAGCATAAATAGCGGGCGAAGCTCCTACAATGAGCAGTTCTTC. Translating it yields CASINSGRSSYNEQFF.

To note about this clone: Additional DNA sequences in this sample encode the identical CDR3. CDR3: CASSLGLAGGNEQFF. The CDR3 coding sequence is TGTGCCAGCAGCTTAGGCCTAGCGGGAGGCAATGAGCAGTTCTTC. The rearrangement joins TRBV7-2 to TRBJ2-1, with 11 bases aligning to TRBD2. Losses at the gene ends were 1 base for V and 6 bases for J; bases not matched to a gene: 2. The CDR3 covers 15 residues. CDR1 and CDR2 from the germline V gene are SGHTA and FQGNSA. Full variable domain (remainder filled in from reference TRBV7-2 and TRBJ2-1): GAGVSQSPSNKVTEKGKDVELRCDPISGHTALYWYRQSLGQGLEFLIYFQGNSAPDKSGLPSDRFSAERTGGSVSTLTIQRTQQEDSAVYLCASSLGLAGGNEQFFGPGTRLTVL.

The V call is TRBV6-6, the J call TRBJ2-7, with TRBD2 matching over 10 bases. Germline V gene data show CDR1 as MNHNY and CDR2 as SVGAGI (reference sequence). The CDR3 totals 15 residues. Germline trimming cut 2 bases from V and 5 bases from J; bases unmatched to any gene: 6. The DNA of the CDR3 is TGTGCCAGCAGTTACGCCCTAGCGGGAGCCCACGAGCAGTACTTC. Translating gives CASSYALAGAHEQYF.

This chain links TRBV7-2 with TRBJ2-7; D unclear. Germline V gene lookup returns CDR1 SGHTA and CDR2 FQGNSA. The CDR3 spans 14 residues. The germline V and J ends were trimmed by 5 bases and 5 bases, with 16 bases remaining between them. The CDR3 nucleotides read TGTGCCAGCAGCCCAAACGGGCCTGTCCACGAGCAGTACTTC. This codes for CASSPNGPVHEQYF.

The J gene is TRBJ2-1, the V gene TRBV6-6; a possible D gene is TRBD2 (5 bases). With 6 bases removed from V and 5 bases from J, the gap between germline ends came to 14 bases. From germline, CDR1 is MNHNY and CDR2 SVGAGI (reference sequence). The CDR3 extends over 14 amino acids. CDR3 protein: CASRNIGLNNEQFF. The DNA for the CDR3 is TGTGCCAGCAGGAACATCGGACTTAACAATGAGCAGTTCTTC.

This chain's CDR3 is CASSGSGKWTDTQYF. CDR3 DNA: TGTGCCAGCAGCGGTAGCGGTAAATGGACAGATACGCAGTATTTT. The gene calls are TRBV21-1 and TRBJ2-3; TRBD2, the table's D call, lacks a check against the DNA. TRBV21-1 represents a pseudogene. The CDR3 contains 15 residues.